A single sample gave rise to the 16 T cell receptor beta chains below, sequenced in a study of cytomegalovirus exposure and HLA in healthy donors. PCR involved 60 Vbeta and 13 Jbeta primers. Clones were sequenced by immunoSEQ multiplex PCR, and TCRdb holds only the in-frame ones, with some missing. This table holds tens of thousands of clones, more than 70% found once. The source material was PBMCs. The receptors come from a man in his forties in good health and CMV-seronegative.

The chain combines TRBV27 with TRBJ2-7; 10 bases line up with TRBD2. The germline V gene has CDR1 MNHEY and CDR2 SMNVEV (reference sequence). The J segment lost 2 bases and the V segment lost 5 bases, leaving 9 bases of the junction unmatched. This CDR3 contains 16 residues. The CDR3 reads CASSIRTSGLPYEQYF. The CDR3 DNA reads TGTGCCAGCAGTATCCGGACTAGCGGCCTTCCCTACGAGCAGTACTTC.

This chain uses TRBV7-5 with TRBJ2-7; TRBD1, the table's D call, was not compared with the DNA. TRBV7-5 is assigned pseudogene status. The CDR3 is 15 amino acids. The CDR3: CVRSSLGVSSYEQYF. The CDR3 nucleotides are TGTGTCAGAAGCTCGCTAGGGGTTAGCTCCTACGAGCAGTACTTC.

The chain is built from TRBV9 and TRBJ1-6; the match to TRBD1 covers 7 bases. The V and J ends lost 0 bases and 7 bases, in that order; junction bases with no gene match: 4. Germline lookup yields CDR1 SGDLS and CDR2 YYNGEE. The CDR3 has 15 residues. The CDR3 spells CASSVGGQKNSPLHF. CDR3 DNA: TGTGCCAGCAGCGTAGGGGGACAGAAAAATTCACCCCTCCACTTT.

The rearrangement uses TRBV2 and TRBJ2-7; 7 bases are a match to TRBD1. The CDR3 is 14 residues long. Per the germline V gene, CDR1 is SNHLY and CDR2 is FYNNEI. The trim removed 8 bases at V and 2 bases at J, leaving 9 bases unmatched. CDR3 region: CASVRQGGPYEQYF. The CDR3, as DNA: TGTGCCAGCGTAAGACAGGGCGGACCCTACGAGCAGTACTTC.

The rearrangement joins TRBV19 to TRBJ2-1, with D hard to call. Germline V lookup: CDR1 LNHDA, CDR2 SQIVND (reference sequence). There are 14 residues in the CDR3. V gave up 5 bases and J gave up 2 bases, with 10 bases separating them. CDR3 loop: CASSVELPYNEQFF. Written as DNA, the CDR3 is TGTGCCAGTAGTGTGGAACTACCCTACAATGAGCAGTTCTTC.

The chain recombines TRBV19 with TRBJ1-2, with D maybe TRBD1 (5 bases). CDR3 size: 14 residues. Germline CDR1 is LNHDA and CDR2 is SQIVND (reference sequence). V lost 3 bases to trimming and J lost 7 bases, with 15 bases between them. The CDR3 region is CASSIDQGLSGYTF. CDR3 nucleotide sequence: TGTGCCAGTAGTATCGACCAGGGACTCTCTGGCTACACCTTC.

CDR3 residues: CASSSPPRYPEAFF. CDR3 sequence (DNA): TGTGCCAGCAGCTCACCCCCCAGATACCCTGAAGCTTTCTTT. V gene TRBV7-3 combines with J gene TRBJ1-1; no reliable D call. CDR1 is SGHTA, CDR2 FQGTGA, per germline. This CDR3 has 14 residues. V shed 4 bases and J shed 6 bases, with 15 bases lying between them. Complete variable domain (other parts from reference TRBV7-3 and TRBJ1-1): GAGVSQTPSNKVTEKGKYVELRCDPISGHTALYWYRQSLGQGPEFLIYFQGTGAADDSGLPNDRFFAVRPEGSVSTLKIQRTERGDSAVYLCASSSPPRYPEAFFGQGTRLTVV.

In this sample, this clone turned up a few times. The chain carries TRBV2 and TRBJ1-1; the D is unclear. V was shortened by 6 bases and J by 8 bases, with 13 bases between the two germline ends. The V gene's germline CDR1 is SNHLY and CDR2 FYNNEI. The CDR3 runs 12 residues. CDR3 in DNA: TGTGCCAGCAGGGAGGAGGAGAGCGAAGCTTTCTTT. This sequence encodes CASREEESEAFF.

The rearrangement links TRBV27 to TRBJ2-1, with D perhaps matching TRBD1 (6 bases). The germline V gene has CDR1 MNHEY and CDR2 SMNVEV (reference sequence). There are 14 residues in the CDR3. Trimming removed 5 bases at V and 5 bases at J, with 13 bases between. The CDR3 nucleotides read TGTGCCAGCAGTCAATACCGGGACAACAATGAGCAGTTCTTC. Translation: CASSQYRDNNEQFF.

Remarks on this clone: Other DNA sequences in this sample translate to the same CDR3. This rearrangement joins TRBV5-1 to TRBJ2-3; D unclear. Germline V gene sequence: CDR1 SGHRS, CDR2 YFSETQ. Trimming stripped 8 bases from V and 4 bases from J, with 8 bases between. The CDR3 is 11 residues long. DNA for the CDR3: TGCGCCAGTCGCGTTTCAGATACGCAGTATTTT. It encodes CASRVSDTQYF.

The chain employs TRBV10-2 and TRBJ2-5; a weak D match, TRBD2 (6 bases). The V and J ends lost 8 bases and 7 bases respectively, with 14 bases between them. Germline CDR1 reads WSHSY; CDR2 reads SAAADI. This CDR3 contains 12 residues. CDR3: CASHASGGTQYF. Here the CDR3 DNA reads TGCGCCAGCCACGCTTCCGGGGGGACCCAGTACTTC.

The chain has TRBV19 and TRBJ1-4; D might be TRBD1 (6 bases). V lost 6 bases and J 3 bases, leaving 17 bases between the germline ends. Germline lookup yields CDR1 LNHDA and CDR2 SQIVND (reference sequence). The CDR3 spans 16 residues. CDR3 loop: CASRPRGGQANEKLFF. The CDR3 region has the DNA TGTGCCAGTAGGCCCCGGGGGGGGCAGGCTAATGAAAAACTGTTTTTT.

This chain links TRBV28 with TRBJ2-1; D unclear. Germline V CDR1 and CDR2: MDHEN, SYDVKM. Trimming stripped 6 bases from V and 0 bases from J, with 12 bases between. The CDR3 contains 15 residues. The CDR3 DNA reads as TGTGCCAGCAGAAAGGCAGGTAGCTCCTACAATGAGCAGTTCTTC. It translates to CASRKAGSSYNEQFF.

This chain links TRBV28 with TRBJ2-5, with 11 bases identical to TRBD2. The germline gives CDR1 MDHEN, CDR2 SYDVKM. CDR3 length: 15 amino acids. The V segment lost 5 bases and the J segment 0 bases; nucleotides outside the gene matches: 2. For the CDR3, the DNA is TGTGCCAGCAGTCGGACTAGCGGGTACCAAGAGACCCAGTACTTC. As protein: CASSRTSGYQETQYF.

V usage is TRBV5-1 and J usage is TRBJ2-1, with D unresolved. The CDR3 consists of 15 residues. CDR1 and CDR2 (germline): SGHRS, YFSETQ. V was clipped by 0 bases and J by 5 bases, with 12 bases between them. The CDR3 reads CASSLAGTANNEQFF. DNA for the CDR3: TGCGCCAGCAGCTTGGCCGGCACAGCCAACAATGAGCAGTTCTTC.

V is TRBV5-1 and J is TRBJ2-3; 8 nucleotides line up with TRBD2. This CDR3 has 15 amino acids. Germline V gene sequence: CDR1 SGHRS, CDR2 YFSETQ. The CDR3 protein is CATTNGGGPADTQYF. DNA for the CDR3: TGCGCAACCACGAACGGGGGGGGGCCCGCCGATACGCAGTATTTT.